What follows are 6 T cell receptor beta chains derived from one specimen sequenced in a study of identical twins. MiXCR was run by TCRdb on the 5' RACE reads, yielding one entry per CDR3 protein. The data contain approximately 630,000 distinct CDR3 sequences, just over 7% of them seen just once; the ten biggest clones take up about 1.5%. This sample was also put to use in a study of yellow fever vaccine responses in identical twins.

Sequenced: PBMCs. The origin of the receptors is a woman aged 18-29 years in good health.

The table lists this clonotype with a few counts. This chain connects TRBV20-1 to TRBJ2-3, with D perhaps matching TRBD2 (5 bases). V gave up 2 bases and J gave up 3 bases, with 12 bases separating them. The CDR3 consists of 14 residues. The germline CDR1 and CDR2 sequences are DFQATT and SNEGSKA (reference sequence). The CDR3, as DNA: TGCAGTGCTAGACGCGGGCGCGGGACAGATACGCAGTATTTT. Its translation: CSARRGRGTDTQYF.

V gene TRBV28 combines with J gene TRBJ2-3; 11 bases align to TRBD2. The germline V gene has CDR1 MDHEN and CDR2 SYDVKM. CDR3 size: 17 residues. V was clipped by 3 bases and J by 0 bases; unmatched bases: 5. This CDR3 is CASSLLAGGGSTDTQYF. CDR3 sequence (DNA): TGTGCCAGCAGTTTGCTAGCGGGAGGAGGTAGCACAGATACGCAGTATTTT.

This clonotype was recorded many times. The chain carries TRBV12-3 or TRBV12-4 and TRBJ2-3; D not certain. The CDR3 is 14 amino acids. Trimming took 7 bases from V and 2 from J, leaving 13 bases between them. The CDR3 nucleotides are TGTGCCAGCACAAGGGCGTCGAACACAGATACGCAGTATTTT. Residues: CASTRASNTDTQYF.

This clonotype was seen at least ten times. The chain joins TRBV28 to TRBJ2-1; 11 bases agree with TRBD2. The germline CDR1 and CDR2 sequences are MDHEN and SYDVKM. This CDR3 region has 15 residues. With 7 bases clipped from V and 4 bases from J, the junction kept 6 bases outside the gene matches. The CDR3 nucleotides are TGTGCCAGCACCCGACTAGCGGGAATGTACAATGAGCAGTTCTTC. Translation: CASTRLAGMYNEQFF.

There are many counts of this clonotype. The chain joins TRBV9 to TRBJ2-1; D may match TRBD1 or TRBD2 (5 bases each). Germline CDR1 SGDLS, CDR2 YYNGEE. V lost 3 bases and J lost 6, with 13 bases in between. The CDR3 has 14 residues. The CDR3 loop is CASSATGTTNEQFF. In nucleotides, the CDR3 is TGTGCCAGCAGCGCCACCGGGACCACCAATGAGCAGTTCTTC.

This chain connects TRBV12-3 or TRBV12-4 to TRBJ1-5; no reliable D call. The CDR3 totals 14 residues. Trimming removed 3 bases at V and 0 bases at J, with 6 bases between. The CDR3 region has the DNA TGTGCCAGCAGTTTCGCAGATAGCAATCAGCCCCAGCATTTT. Protein sequence: CASSFADSNQPQHF.